This T cell receptor beta chain was captured by sequencing in a study of shared clonotypes between healthy human individuals (TCRdb year 2020). About the investigation overall: The cohort included three men and two women between 18 and 49 years of age. For each donor, CD4 naive and CD4 memory were each run on three plates, CD8 naive on two plates, and CD8 memory on one plate. Blood TCR repertoires of a handful of healthy adults were deeply sequenced to estimate repertoire size and the extent of clonotype sharing between individuals. Different laboratories and diverse techniques were used to prepare libraries and sequence TCR repertoires, to increase sequencing depth and limit assay-specific biases. Per donor, leukapheresis produced somewhere between about 0.8 and 9 billion PBMCs. Study-wide conclusions, independent of this receptor: Pairwise subsampling indicated that sequencing depth was expected to affect the degree of clonotype sharing among donors. Sampling was restricted to blood, and TCR repertoires in tissue are likely to differ from TCR repertoires in blood. Higher generation probabilities were observed for clonotypes shared by all four sorted-subset donors than for non-shared clonotypes. Even with the large sequencing depth, rarefaction of the sorted-subset datasets indicated that sequencing was incomplete. Naive subsets generally had larger estimated clonotype richness than memory subsets did. When a handful of donors were compared, the shared fraction of clonotypes was about 5% for naive CD4, 3.5% for naive CD8, 2% to 2.5% for memory CD4, and less than 0.45% for memory CD8. The small number of donors limited the genetic and exposure-history diversity represented.

Taken from cysteine to phenylalanine, the CDR3 has 12 residues. The kept DNA is CDR3 alone, 36 bases in frame from the first base. Reading the germline V gene gives CDR1 SGDLS and CDR2 YYNGEE. V lost 3 bases and J lost 7 bases; the stretch between them is 7 bases long. Concerning this clone: Its antigen has not been determined. There are no base qualities to consult, and no much larger clone falls within one base. This sample includes further DNA sequences coding for the same CDR3.

TCR CDR3 regions were amplified from genomic DNA by multiplex PCR using the deep immunoSEQ assay. For each cell subset, the extracted genomic DNA was distributed evenly across all wells of several immunoSEQ 96-well plates, and each plate served as one replicate. Each replicate PCR for sorted subsets received around 0.2 ug genomic DNA, equal to tens of thousands of T cell genomes. Purified libraries were measured with a Qubit 3.0 fluorometer, size-checked on a Bioanalyzer 2100, and measured again with the KAPA Library Quantification kit. Every immunoSEQ 96-well plate was sequenced on a dedicated single-read 150-cycle Illumina NextSeq 550 flow cell. In the paper's pipeline: Because only junctional sequences without quality scores were contained in the immunoSEQ output, filtering matching that applied to full-length reads could not be performed. To assign V/J genes and CDR3, sequences were annotated using PyIR, a Python wrapper for IgBLAST v1.9, with IMGT germline references. Reads were filtered out if the reads had weak V/J assignments (E-value above 1e-6), no CDR3, stop codons, out-of-frame junctions, or ambiguous translated residues. A V3J clonotype was defined by an identical inferred V gene, J gene, and CDR3 amino acid sequence. To compute the percentage overlap between repertoires, the number of shared unique clonotypes was divided by the size of the smaller repertoire. RTK rarefaction, the Chao1 estimator, and Recon v2.1 estimates of unobserved clonotypes were used to assess repertoire richness. For all TCRbeta clonotypes obtained by the gDNA method from four donors, generation probabilities were computed with OLGA. TCRdb limited this immuneACCESS table to in-frame rearrangements with V and J called. A share of clones is missing; checked studies link under half to unresolved V genes, and the rest is unexplained. The V and J calls and the clone size are those of that table, but D and trimming were determined from the DNA. In all, the sample holds roughly 2,000,000 clones, and about 95% of those were seen once. In total, the top ten clones hold 1% to 1.5% of the sample.

CD8 naive samples were CD45RO-negative cells positively selected for CCR7, giving a CD45RA+CCR7+ population that excluded TemRA cells. The donors were healthy, HIV-negative adults with no recently reported acute infections or vaccinations. All donors were Caucasian adults living in Nashville, Tennessee, USA. Blood was collected by leukapheresis, and PBMCs were isolated by Ficoll-Histopaque density gradient centrifugation and then cryopreserved in liquid nitrogen vapor phase. Analytical flow cytometry was used to check the purity and quantity of each magnetically sorted T cell population. Genomic DNA was isolated from every sorted fraction and measured by UV absorbance on a Nanodrop 2000c.

Input material: naive CD8+ T cells sorted from blood. The cell subset or site label of this sample denotes: CD45RA+CCR7+. The TCR comes from a young man in good health. The sequence is built from TRBV9 and TRBJ2-2, with the D gene not confidently named. The CDR3 corresponds to CASSDRVGELFF. The DNA reads TGTGCCAGCAGCGACCGAGTCGGGGAGCTGTTTTTT. The variable domain in full, with residues beyond the CDR3 obtained from the reference TRBV9 and TRBJ2-2 genes, is DSGVTQTPKHLITATGQRVTLRCSPRSGDLSVYWYQQSLDQGLQFLIQYYNGEERAKGNILERFSAQQFPDLHSELNLSSLELGDSALYFCASSDRVGELFFGEGSRLTVL.